This TCR beta chain was sequenced during a study of CD8 T cells in Susac syndrome. Findings and limits, study-wide: Clonal expansion involving Susac CD8+ cells peaked in TEMRA cells and active patients.

The RNA, about 0.5 to 1 ug, was put through reverse transcription using random hexamers. TCRdb recomputed calls from the immunoSEQ multiplex PCR reads with MiXCR, one row per CDR3 protein. The top ten hold 0.52% of the sample, which has approximately 80,000 distinct CDR3 sequences, roughly 95% seen once. The CDR3 is 16 amino acids. V dropped 5 bases and J dropped 0 bases, with 14 bases sitting between them. Germline CDR1 is DFQATT and CDR2 is SNEGSKA (reference sequence). Turning to this clonotype: Its specificity is not known.

This chain uses TRBV20-1 with TRBJ1-6; D remains ambiguous. This sequence originates from a human donor with Susac syndrome. Sequencing was carried out using CD8+ T cells from PBMCs. For the CDR3, the DNA is TGCAGTGCTTTACGATCAGCTAGCTCCTATAATTCACCCCTCCACTTT. Translating gives CSALRSASSYNSPLHF.